This TCR beta chain was obtained from a study of vaccination and CD4 T cells after COVID-19 (dated by TCRdb to the early 2020s). Regarding the study in general: Every convalescent patient had a positive nasal swab PCR test for SARS-CoV-2, with mild disease in several patients and severe disease in one. In the convalescent cohort there were six males and four females, among whom were two Hispanic individuals, seven Caucasians, two Asians and one multiracial person. Two doses of either the Pfizer-BioNTech BNT162b2 vaccine (n=8) or the Moderna mRNA-1273 vaccine (n=2) were administered to participants. Post-COVID blood samples were collected from convalescent patients a median of roughly 100 days after diagnosis, with a range of roughly 35 to 170 days. Post-vaccine blood samples were collected a median of about 11 weeks after the second vaccine dose, ranging from roughly 12 to 250 days. Overlapping spike peptide pools from SARS-CoV-2 and from the common cold coronaviruses HCoV-NL63, HCoV-OC43 and HCoV-229E were used as culture stimuli. In control cultures, a CEFX viral epitope pool was used as positive control, an HIV-1 Nef peptide pool was used as negative control, or no peptide was added. In ten to eleven COVID-19 convalescent patients and 4 infection-naive healthy vaccine recipients, the spike-specific CD4+ TCR repertoire before mRNA vaccination was compared with the repertoire after mRNA vaccination.

With regard to this clonotype: Its target antigen remains unknown. The input lacks base qualities; no much larger clone sits a single base away.

Per the publication, the treatment or condition label means: approximately nine-day PBMC culture with coronavirus spike peptide pools or control peptides (ViraFEST assay). The ViraFEST assay, used in the study, expanded antigen-specific T cells with peptide pools and then identified the expanded clonotypes through TCR sequencing. The positive SARS-CoV-2 PCR tests of the convalescent patients were dated from March to December 2020, before the Alpha, Beta and Delta variants emerged in the United States. Approximately 1.8 million PBMCs per well were cultured in IMDM with roughly 4.8% human AB serum and about 9.2 IU/ml IL-2, plus 10 ug/ml peptide pools. On days 3 and 7, half of the culture medium was replaced with fresh IL-2-containing medium. Once the cells had been in culture for 9 to 10 days, the EasySep CD4+ T cell isolation kit was used to isolate CD4+ T cells by negative selection. PBMCs were separated from whole blood using Ficoll-Paque Plus gradient centrifugation and then either used fresh or cryopreserved at -140C. Triplicate wells were generally used for each culture condition.

The germline V gene provides CDR1 SGHTA and CDR2 FQGTGA. The CDR3 runs 15 amino acids, cysteine and phenylalanine included. Solely the CDR3 DNA is kept, with 45 bases framed from the first base. A distance of 11 bases separates the germline ends of V and J, which lose 1 base and 3 bases respectively. Points the paper makes about the study in general: Relatively few convalescent patients were included in the study, and early timepoints after natural infection were not analyzed. In convalescent patients, nearly all vaccine-specific clones (304 of 307) were found to be mono-reactive for SARS-CoV-2 spike rather than cross-reactive with common cold coronaviruses. An increase in the median number of SARS-CoV-2-reactive clonotypes from around 20 after infection to a few dozen after vaccination was observed, but the change was not found to be significant. In convalescent patients, a median roughly 87% of post-vaccine SARS-CoV-2-reactive clones were detected only after vaccination, and vaccine-specific priming was suggested by this finding.

Library prep was done by PCR. DNA from cultured CD4+ T cells was subjected to TCR sequencing with the Oncomine TCR Beta short-read assay at the Johns Hopkins FTIC core. The QIAamp micro DNA kit was used to extract genomic DNA from the cultured CD4+ T cells. The Oncomine TCR Beta libraries from cultured CD4+ T cells were pooled using unique dual indexes and then sequenced on an Illumina iSeq 100. The paper's data handling went like this. Non-productive sequences were filtered out, and CDR3s that did not start with C, did not end with F or W, or were shorter than 7 amino acids were discarded. Antigen-specific clonotypes were identified using the MANAFEST web application through comparison of peptide-stimulated wells with reference and other culture wells. For a clone to be called positive, the clone needed an FDR below 0.05, an odds ratio above 5, and a productive frequency above 0.1% in at least two of three replicate wells. Cross-reactive clonotypes were defined as significantly expanded in both SARS-CoV-2 spike wells and at least one common cold coronavirus spike condition. Similarity between CDR3 sequences was evaluated in R version 3.6.1 using Levenshtein distances (stringdist) and unrooted phylogenetic trees (ape). TCRdb reprocessed the public reads (quality trimming at Q25 with fastp, clone calling with MiXCR) and kept in-frame beta chains. Every entry covers one CDR3 protein and lists the most common genes and DNA from its rows. It is TCRdb's table, rather than the study itself, that gives the V and J calls and clone size. Across this sample there are approximately 10,000 distinct CDR3 sequences, with roughly three fifths seen only once. Roughly 13% of the sample is held by the ten biggest clonotypes.

The sequenced sample consisted of CD4+ T cells from blood, cultured in vitro. This TCR derives from a human donor who had recovered from COVID-19. Recombination connected TRBV7-3 to TRBJ2-3, with the D gene possibly TRBD1 or TRBD2, each one fitting 5 bases. The nucleotide sequence is TGTGCCAGCAGCTTAATGGGAGAGGGGACAGATACGCAGTATTTT. Protein translation: CASSLMGEGTDTQYF. Full variable domain (CDR3 extended with the reference TRBV7-3 and TRBJ2-3 proteins): GAGVSQTPSNKVTEKGKYVELRCDPISGHTALYWYRQSLGQGPEFLIYFQGTGAADDSGLPNDRFFAVRPEGSVSTLKIQRTERGDSAVYLCASSLMGEGTDTQYFGPGTRLTVL.